This TCR beta chain was captured in a study of blood T cell repertoires in COVID-19. Study-wide background: PBMCs, B-cell-depleted T cells, or T cells provided the cDNA or gDNA that made up the material.

Measured with immunoSEQ multiplex PCR; TCRdb has only the in-frame clones, and not every one. The sample lists roughly 160,000 clones, approximately 86% occurring once. The TCR originated in a man aged 55 to 70 with acute or convalescent COVID-19. Material for sequencing was peripheral blood.

In nucleotides, the CDR3 is TGTGCCAGCAGCCAGACGAAGGCTAGACAGGGGCAGAGATATGAGCAGTTCTTC. It encodes CASSQTKARQGQRYEQFF. V gene TRBV3-1 (or the pseudogene TRBV3-2) combines with J gene TRBJ2-1; 8 nucleotides line up with TRBD1. Trimming took 3 bases from V and 8 from J; bases not matched to a gene: 18. CDR3 length equals 18 residues. CDR1 is LGHDT, CDR2 YNNKEL, per germline (reference sequence).